One TCR beta chain is described in this entry. The sample is drawn from a study of cytomegalovirus exposure and HLA in healthy donors. CDR3 length: 16 amino acids. V was trimmed by 0 bases and J by 3 bases, leaving 15 bases between them. The germline V gene has CDR1 SGHAT and CDR2 FQDESV (reference sequence). With 60 Vbeta and 13 Jbeta primers, the PCR was carried out. The assay was immunoSEQ multiplex PCR, and TCRdb's table has in-frame clones only and misses some. Of around 140,000 clones in the sample, roughly three fifths were seen once. The sequenced sample was PBMCs. The genes are TRBV11-1 and TRBJ2-7; D unresolved. The receptor comes from a woman aged 40 to 50 in good health and CMV-seronegative. The CDR3 region has the DNA TGTGCCAGCAGCTTAGCCGCCCGAGGCGGATACTACGAGCAGTACTTC. It translates to CASSLAARGGYYEQYF.